These 10 T cell receptor beta chains were all obtained from the same sample, sequenced in a study of OX40 agonist ivuxolimab in advanced cancers. Using immunoSEQ multiplex PCR, the repertoire was profiled, and TCRdb retains in-frame clones only, with some absent. This repertoire shows approximately 65,000 clones, around 87% found once; its top ten account for under 0.5%. Sequencing used CD4+ or CD8+ T cells sorted from blood, obtained in a trial of the OX40 agonist ivuxolimab. The receptors shown here come from an adult with an advanced solid tumor such as melanoma, head and neck, liver or kidney cancer.

The chain has TRBV6-4 and TRBJ1-3; TRBD1 matches at 9 bases. CDR1 MRHNA and CDR2 SNTAGT come from the germline V gene. The length of the CDR3 is 16 residues. Trimming cost V 3 bases and J 1 base; bases outside gene matches: 4. In DNA form, the CDR3 reads TGTGCCAGCAGTGAAAGGGGACAGGGATCTGGAAACACCATATATTTT. Amino acids: CASSERGQGSGNTIYF.

This clone was recorded once. This chain joins TRBV5-1 and TRBJ2-5; 9 nucleotides align to TRBD2. The closer fit of TRBJ2-7 to the DNA end suggests the J call may be wrong. The CDR3 extends over 13 amino acids. Germline V gene lookup returns CDR1 SGHRS and CDR2 YFSETQ. This chain's CDR3 is CASKPGTSHEQYF. The CDR3 DNA is TGCGCCAGCAAGCCGGGGACTAGCCACGAGCAGTACTTC.

This clone has a handful of counts. The chain couples TRBV6-1 to TRBJ1-1; a possible D gene is TRBD1 (6 bases). CDR3 size: 13 residues. Trimming removed 7 bases at V and 0 bases at J, with 9 bases between. Germline CDR1 is MNHNS and CDR2 is SASEGT. CDR3 sequence: CASTRGLNTEAFF. CDR3 sequence (DNA): TGTGCCAGCACCAGGGGTTTGAACACTGAAGCTTTCTTT.

The chain combines TRBV19 with TRBJ1-6; 10 bases fit TRBD1. V trimming: 5 bases; J trimming: 13 bases; junction bases outside the gene matches: 5. Germline-derived CDR1 and CDR2 are LNHDA and SQIVND (reference sequence). This CDR3 has 13 amino acids. The CDR3 region has the DNA TGTGCCAGTAGTCCCACGGACAGGGGGCCCCTCCACTTT. Protein: CASSPTDRGPLHF.

The rearrangement links TRBV5-5 to TRBJ2-1; no definite D call. The V and J ends lost 0 bases and 0 bases respectively, with 4 bases between them. Germline V CDR1 and CDR2: SGHKS, YYEKEE (reference sequence). The CDR3 has 14 residues. The CDR3 protein is CASSLGDSYNEQFF. CDR3 coding DNA: TGTGCCAGCAGCTTGGGGGACTCCTACAATGAGCAGTTCTTC.

V is TRBV25-1 and J is TRBJ2-7, with 7 bases fitting TRBD1. This CDR3 is built from 12 residues. Germline lookup yields CDR1 MGHDK and CDR2 SYGVNS. The V and J ends lost 7 bases and 4 bases, in that order; junction bases with no gene match: 4. CDR3 nucleotide sequence: TGTGCCAGCATCGGACAGGCGTACGAGCAGTACTTC. It codes for CASIGQAYEQYF.

The chain combines TRBV6-8 with TRBJ2-7; 7 nucleotides line up with TRBD1. Losses at the gene ends were 3 bases for V and 2 bases for J; bases not matched to a gene: 7. The CDR3 spans 15 residues. Germline V gives CDR1 MNHGY, CDR2 SAAAGT. The CDR3 nucleotides read TGTGCCAGCAGTTATTCAGGGGGAATCCCCTACGAGCAGTACTTC. This translates into CASSYSGGIPYEQYF.

This clone has just one count. This sequence joins TRBV19 and TRBJ2-2, with a tentative D call TRBD2 (7 bases). The CDR3 consists of 15 residues. Trimming removed 7 bases from V and 1 base from J, with 13 bases in between. Germline V gives CDR1 LNHDA, CDR2 SQIVND (reference sequence). The CDR3 DNA is TGTGCCAGTATTGGCGGGGGCCGGAACACCGGGGAGCTGTTTTTT. Residues: CASIGGGRNTGELFF. The full variable domain, in which reference TRBV19 and TRBJ2-2 provide the parts outside the CDR3, is DGGITQSPKYLFRKEGQNVTLSCEQNLNHDAMYWYRQDPGQGLRLIYYSQIVNDFQKGDIAEGYSVSREKKESFPLTVTSAQKNPTAFYLCASIGGGRNTGELFFGEGSRLTVL.

In its sample, this clone was seen once. This sequence joins TRBV7-8 and TRBJ1-3; D not resolved. This CDR3 comprises 14 residues. Germline V lookup: CDR1 SGHVS, CDR2 FQNEAQ. Trimming left V 2 bases short and J 0 bases short, with 5 bases between. The CDR3 loop reads CASSLPPSGNTIYF. In DNA form, the CDR3 reads TGTGCCAGCAGCTTACCCCCCTCTGGAAACACCATATATTTT.

This sequence joins TRBV6-6 and TRBJ1-1; D may be TRBD1 (5 bases). There are 14 residues in the CDR3. CDR1 and CDR2 from the germline V gene are MNHNY and SVGAGI (reference sequence). With 2 bases removed from V and 6 bases from J, the gap between germline ends came to 13 bases. CDR3 in amino acids: CASSYPGGVAEAFF. As DNA, the CDR3 is TGTGCCAGCAGTTACCCCGGGGGAGTTGCTGAAGCTTTCTTT.